The sequence of this T cell receptor beta chain was determined in a study of beta chain features in type 1 diabetes. Expressed TCRB transcripts were sequenced because the entire RNA isolate underwent reverse transcription. Repertoires were generated with immunoSEQ multiplex PCR, while TCRdb's copy carries only in-frame clones and drops some. Of 120,000 or so clones in the sample, around 15% were seen once. Notes on the study in general: Shorter TCRB CDR3s, moderately but significantly so, marked every one of the four CD4+ subsets in Type 1 diabetes patients.

A word on this clone: The antigen is not known.

The sample was central memory CD4+ T cells from blood. The TCR was taken from a man in his late teens or twenties with type 1 diabetes.

CDR3 amino acids: CASTKTGSDTQYF. DNA for the CDR3: TGTGCCAGCACCAAAACGGGGTCAGATACGCAGTATTTT. The chain uses TRBV6-6 and TRBJ2-3; possible D gene TRBD2, 5 bases. With 7 bases removed from V and 4 bases from J, the gap between germline ends came to 12 bases. Germline V lookup: CDR1 MNHNY, CDR2 SVGAGI (reference sequence). The CDR3 totals 13 residues.